A single sample is the source of the 13 T cell receptor beta chains below, sequenced in a study of regulatory T cells in long-lasting Graves disease. Building the TCR beta libraries relied on iRepertoire HTBI primers, and CDR3 regions underwent Arm-PCR. One entry per CDR3 protein, called by TCRdb with MiXCR from the multiplex PCR reads. The sample includes more than 400,000 distinct CDR3 sequences, about a sixth of them seen just once. Sample time point: newly diagnosed GD, antithyroid drugs for less than 3 months. Generation of the TCR library employed RNA extracted from PBMCs. The same data also contributed to another study, on T cells in Graves' hyperthyroidism and ophthalmopathy.

The sequencing used peripheral blood mononuclear cells (PBMCs), collected at new diagnosis, from a patient treated with antithyroid drugs. All receptors derive from a woman in her 30s with Graves disease.

At least ten counts were recorded for this clonotype. The gene calls are TRBV12-3 or TRBV12-4 and TRBJ2-1, with a weak D call TRBD2 (5 bases). V was trimmed by 0 bases and J by 0 bases, leaving 15 bases between them. CDR3 length: 18 amino acids. The CDR3 coding sequence is TGTGCCAGCAGTTTAGCGTTCTGGTCTGGGAGCTCCTACAATGAGCAGTTCTTC. Translation gives CASSLAFWSGSSYNEQFF.

This clonotype has ten or more counts. This chain links TRBV27 with TRBJ1-6, with D tentatively TRBD1 (5 bases). The CDR3 consists of 13 residues. V was cut by 3 bases and J by 10 bases, with 10 bases left in between. Germline CDR1 is MNHEY and CDR2 is SMNVEV (reference sequence). The DNA of the CDR3 is TGTGCCAGCAGTTTGGGGGGTCACTCACCCCTCCACTTT. This sequence encodes CASSLGGHSPLHF.

The J gene is TRBJ2-7, the V gene TRBV20-1, with a weak D call TRBD1 (5 bases). Trimming stripped 3 bases from V and 2 bases from J, with 11 bases between. There are 13 residues in the CDR3. Germline V gene data show CDR1 as DFQATT and CDR2 as SNEGSKA (reference sequence). The CDR3 bases are TGCAGTGCTAGGAGCCAGGGCGCCTACGAGCAGTACTTC. It yields the protein CSARSQGAYEQYF.

V gene TRBV28 combines with J gene TRBJ2-7; 8 bases are shared with TRBD2. Germline V gene lookup returns CDR1 MDHEN and CDR2 SYDVKM. The CDR3 consists of 15 residues. The V and J ends lost 3 bases and 4 bases, in that order; junction bases with no gene match: 8. CDR3 coding DNA: TGTGCCAGCAGTTTGTTAGGGACTAGGTCATACGAGCAGTACTTC. Translated: CASSLLGTRSYEQYF.

This clonotype was seen repeatedly, ten times or more. The chain uses TRBV12-3 or TRBV12-4 and TRBJ2-5, with D perhaps matching TRBD1 (5 bases). This CDR3 region has 16 residues. The germline V and J ends were trimmed by 8 bases and 0 bases, with 19 bases remaining between them. CDR3 region: CASGTRLRQYQETQYF. In nucleotides, the CDR3 is TGTGCCAGCGGCACGAGGCTGAGACAGTACCAAGAGACCCAGTACTTC.

V usage is TRBV4-3 and J usage is TRBJ2-5; the D gene is possibly TRBD1 (7 bases). The V and J ends lost 1 base and 4 bases respectively, with 16 bases between them. The CDR3 consists of 16 residues. Germline values: CDR1 LGHNA, CDR2 YSLEER. The CDR3 DNA reads as TGCGCCAGCAGCCAAGCCAGGGGGGAATCGGGAGAGACCCAGTACTTC. Its protein is CASSQARGESGETQYF.

This chain uses TRBV30 with TRBJ2-3; D possibly corresponds to TRBD1 (6 bases). Germline-derived CDR1 and CDR2 are GTSNPN and SVGIG (reference sequence). The V and J ends lost 4 bases and 1 base respectively, with 9 bases between them. The CDR3 covers 13 residues. The CDR3 sequence is CAWNEGGTDTQYF. CDR3 nucleotide sequence: TGTGCCTGGAACGAGGGGGGCACAGATACGCAGTATTTT. Variable domain in full (rest from reference TRBV30 and TRBJ2-3): SQTIHQWPATLVQPVGSPLSLECTVEGTSNPNLYWYRQAAGRGLQLLFYSVGIGQISSEVPQNLSASRPQDRQFILSSKKLLLSDSGFYLCAWNEGGTDTQYFGPGTRLTVL.

This chain joins TRBV7-9 and TRBJ2-7; 9 bases line up with TRBD2. The CDR3 totals 14 residues. After removal of 2 bases from V and 7 bases from J, the junction contained 6 bases not matched to a gene. Germline V lookup: CDR1 SEHNR, CDR2 FQNEAQ (reference sequence). CDR3 bases: TGTGCCAGCAGCTTACTAGCGGGAAACGGGGAGCAGTACTTC. Its protein product is CASSLLAGNGEQYF.

J is TRBJ2-2 and V is TRBV5-1; 9 bases line up with TRBD2. Germline CDR1 is SGHRS and CDR2 is YFSETQ. V trimming: 4 bases; J trimming: 3 bases; junction bases outside the gene matches: 10. This CDR3 has 17 amino acids. The chain's CDR3 is CASSLTGTSSYTGELFF. The DNA for the CDR3 is TGCGCCAGCAGCCTGACCGGGACTAGCAGCTACACCGGGGAGCTGTTTTTT.

Remarks on this clonotype: A much more abundant neighbour one base away suggests this may be a read error. The chain has TRBV28 and TRBJ1-5; D unclear. Germline CDR1 and CDR2: MDHEN and SYDVKM. CDR3 length equals 15 residues. DNA of the CDR3: TGTGCCAGCAGTTCCTATGACACCGGCAATCAGCCCCAGCGTTTT. Amino acid sequence: CASSSYDTGNQPQRF.

In this sample, this clonotype turned up many times. J is TRBJ1-5 and V is TRBV18; a possible D gene is TRBD1 (6 bases). Germline V gene sequence: CDR1 KGHSH, CDR2 LQKENI. The germline V and J ends were trimmed by 2 bases and 2 bases, with 10 bases remaining between them. The CDR3 sequence is 15 residues long. CDR3 DNA sequence: TGTGCCAGCTCACCATCAGGGGCGGGCAATCAGCCCCAGCATTTT. It is translated as CASSPSGAGNQPQHF.

This clonotype appeared many times. The chain has TRBV3-1 and TRBJ2-5; D not certain. CDR1 is LGHDT and CDR2 is YNNKEL in the germline V gene (reference sequence). V was cut by 2 bases and J by 3 bases, with 4 bases left in between. This CDR3 region has 12 residues. CDR3 nucleotides: TGTGCCAGCAGCCAATTTGAAGAGACCCAGTACTTC. Translating it yields CASSQFEETQYF.

Many counts were recorded for this clonotype. The gene calls are TRBV27 and TRBJ2-5; TRBD1 agrees at 8 bases. Germline assignment: CDR1 MNHEY and CDR2 SMNVEV (reference sequence). This CDR3 is built from 14 residues. Germline trimming cut 5 bases from V and 4 bases from J; bases unmatched to any gene: 6. The CDR3 bases are TGTGCCAGCAGTCAGGGGGCGTACGGAGAGACCCAGTACTTC. This codes for CASSQGAYGETQYF.